This T cell receptor beta chain came from a study of blood T cells in healthy people across ages. A J-beta primer mix and a sample-barcoded 5' primer were used in a second PCR of about 6 to 12 cycles. TCRdb processed the 5' RACE reads anew with MiXCR; each CDR3 protein has one entry. The sample has around 580,000 distinct CDR3 sequences, around half seen once. Comment on this clonotype: Antigen specificity is unknown.

Isolated PBMCs totaled at least 6 million in each sample. Findings and limits, study-wide: While age rose, TCR beta diversity per million T cells dropped in a roughly linear way.

This CDR3 comprises 14 residues. Germline V lookup: CDR1 DFQATT, CDR2 SNEGSKA (reference sequence). V lost 4 bases to trimming and J lost 1 base, with 12 bases between them. The chain joins TRBV20-1 to TRBJ2-3; possibly TRBD1 for D (6 bases). Sequenced: blood. The origin of this receptor is an elderly man in good health. CDR3 sequence: CSATFRQGTDTQYF. The CDR3 coding sequence is TGCAGTGCTACCTTCCGACAGGGCACAGATACGCAGTATTTT.